This T cell receptor (beta chain) appears in the sequencing data of a study of T-cell memory formation after mild COVID-19 (dated by TCRdb to about 2021). For the wider study: TCR sequence clusters from the two donors were found to be largely donor specific. T-cell clones expanding and contracting after mild COVID-19 in a couple of donors were tracked by longitudinal TCRalpha and TCRbeta repertoire sequencing. Two young, previously healthy adult volunteers, one female and one male, were included in the cohort. On the study overall, not on this receptor specifically: SARS-CoV-2 specificity was not confirmed for the second-wave clones peaking on day 37. Clones contracting from day 15 to 85 had balanced CD4/CD8 phenotypes, while a second wave expanding from day 15 to 37 was biased towards CD4+. Some responding clones were detected in pre-infection memory, suggesting pre-existing cross-reactive memory T cells joined the SARS-CoV-2 response. Contracting CD4+ clones turned up mainly in the CM and EM memory subsets, whereas EMRA was where CD8+ clones were enriched. The study included only a couple of mild cases, and larger cohorts that include severe cases with pre-infection samples were judged to be necessary.

There are many counts of this clonotype. Its target antigen remains unknown. No much larger clonotype is one base removed from it; base qualities were not supplied. Ficoll-Paque density gradient centrifugation was used to isolate PBMCs. The sequencer listed for this sample is Illumina NovaSeq 6000. Using 5'RACE with constant-segment primers, TCRalpha and TCRbeta cDNA libraries were constructed, with sample barcodes and unique molecular identifiers added in the process. Trizol reagent was used to extract RNA from every sample. Libraries were amplified in two PCR steps, with a second sample barcode and Illumina TruSeq adapters added in the second step. Libraries were sequenced on an Illumina NovaSeq with 2 x 150 bp paired-end reads. The authors' analysis ran thus. With migec v1.2.7, reads were demultiplexed and then collapsed into UMI-guided consensus sequences. Using mixcr v2.1.11, UMI consensuses were aligned to TRA and TRB V and J templates and then assembled into clonotypes. Expanded or contracted clonotypes were those called significant by both edgeR and NoisET, with noise models trained on biological replicates. edgeR calls used a false discovery rate-adjusted p below 0.01 and a log2 fold-change threshold of 1. As an exploratory analysis of dynamics, max-normalized trajectories of the 1000 most abundant clonotypes were examined by PCA with hierarchical clustering. Each responding clone was given a CD4 or CD8 phenotype based on the CD4+ and CD8+ repertoires, which had been sequenced separately. Using fastp trimming at Q25 and MiXCR clonotype assembly, TCRdb reanalyzed the public sequencing data and kept in-frame beta chains. Rows merge per CDR3 protein into single entries with the most common DNA and genes. These V and J calls originate from TCRdb's pipeline instead of the authors' own analysis. In all, the sample holds more than 300,000 distinct CDR3 sequences, and roughly an eighth of those were seen once. The ten most abundant clones make up 20% to 25% of the sample.

Spanning cysteine to phenylalanine, the CDR3 consists of 17 amino acids. Of all the DNA, just the CDR3 is kept, 51 bases in frame from base 1. V is pared back by 0 bases and J by 0 bases, with 13 bases lying between the germline termini. CDR1 and CDR2 are drawn from the germline V gene: SGDLS, YYNGEE. The clonotype was recovered from a man in his late teens or twenties who had mild COVID-19 (a few samples of this study predate the infection). The sample titles of this study are shuffled in the database, so cell type and time point are left out; the donor was told from shared clones. The V and J segments used are TRBV9 and TRBJ1-3, with the D gene uncertain. The sample comprised PBMCs or a T cell subset sorted from them (not recorded which). CDR3 reads: CASSVADGRSSGNTIYF. The sequence in DNA is TGTGCCAGCAGCGTAGCAGACGGCCGATCCTCTGGAAACACCATATATTTT.